This is a list of T cell receptor beta chains from one sample in a study of breast tumors, draining lymph nodes, adjacent tissues. Via MiXCR, TCRdb re-called the multiplex PCR reads, giving one row per CDR3 protein. Among about 230,000 distinct CDR3 sequences listed, approximately 30% were seen once. Sequencing input: axillary lymph node tissue. These TCRs come from a female donor with breast cancer. Some clones in this sample may be carry-over from other donors' samples. Each CDR3 is given with its conserved first and last residue. D genes are given only for firm matches. Not all rows give a size; the values are once, few, many and, for expanded clones, a class.

size: NA
length: 14
J: TRBJ2-6
V: TRBV20-1
D: NA
DNA: TGCAGTGCTAGCGGTGGTATGGGGGCCAACGTCCTGACTTTC
CDR3: CSASGGMGANVLTF

size: NA
length: 13
J: TRBJ1-2
V: TRBV3-1
D: TRBD1
DNA: TGTGCCAGCAGCCCGGGACAGGGCAACGGCTACACCTTC
CDR3: CASSPGQGNGYTF

size: few
length: 12
J: TRBJ1-1
V: TRBV4-2
D: NA
DNA: TGTGCCAGCAGCCAAGGCGACGACGAGGCTTTCTTT
CDR3: CASSQGDDEAFF

size: NA
length: 14
J: TRBJ2-2
V: TRBV7-2
D: NA
DNA: TGTGCCAGCAGCTTAGGGTACAACACCGGGGAGCTGTTTTTT
CDR3: CASSLGYNTGELFF

size: many
length: 12
J: TRBJ2-1
V: TRBV6-1
D: NA
DNA: TGTGCCAGCAAACCAAACTACAATGAGCAGTTCTTC
CDR3: CASKPNYNEQFF

size: NA
length: 15
J: TRBJ1-2
V: TRBV6-4
D: NA
DNA: TGTGCCAGCAGTCTCCGCGCTGACAGGCGGGGTGGCTACACCTTC
CDR3: CASSLRADRRGGYTF

size: NA
length: 15
J: TRBJ2-1
V: TRBV29-1
D: TRBD2
DNA: TGCAGCGTTGGAGTCGGTCCCGGGAGGGCAAATGAGCAGTTCTTC
CDR3: CSVGVGPGRANEQFF

size: many
length: 14
J: TRBJ2-5
V: TRBV7-3
D: TRBD1
DNA: TGTGCCAGCAGTCCACAGGGGACGATTAAGACCCAGTACTTC
CDR3: CASSPQGTIKTQYF

size: many
length: 15
J: TRBJ2-2
V: TRBV9
D: TRBD1
DNA: TGTGCCAGCAGCCCTACAGGGGCGAACACCGGGGAGCTGTTTTTT
CDR3: CASSPTGANTGELFF

size: many
length: 18
J: TRBJ2-3
V: TRBV6-4
D: TRBD2
DNA: TGTGCAACAACTCAGCCGCGGGAGGCCGTGGGATCCACAGATACGCAGTATTTT
CDR3: CATTQPREAVGSTDTQYF

size: many
length: 15
J: TRBJ2-5
V: TRBV5-1
D: TRBD2
DNA: TGCGCCAGCTCCCAGACTAGCGGGAGTAAAGAGACCCAGTACTTC
CDR3: CASSQTSGSKETQYF

size: many
length: 14
J: TRBJ2-1
V: TRBV7-8
D: NA
DNA: TGTGCCAGCAGCTCAAGGGAATATTACAATGAGCAGTTCTTC
CDR3: CASSSREYYNEQFF

size: many
length: 16
J: TRBJ2-7
V: TRBV5-6
D: TRBD2
DNA: TGTGCCAGCAGCTTGGTCTGGCGGGAGGGCCCGGGCGAGCAGTACTTC
CDR3: CASSLVWREGPGEQYF

size: many
length: 17
J: TRBJ2-3
V: TRBV7-3
D: TRBD2
DNA: TGTGCCAGCAGCGTGGGACTAGCGGGAGGGCGGGTAGATACGCAGTATTTT
CDR3: CASSVGLAGGRVDTQYF

size: many
length: 18
J: TRBJ2-6
V: TRBV3-1
D: TRBD2
DNA: TGTGCCAGCGCTAAGGCGGGAGGAAAAGGCTCTGGGGCCAACGTCCTGACTTTC
CDR3: CASAKAGGKGSGANVLTF

size: many
length: 12
J: TRBJ1-5
V: TRBV6-1
D: NA
DNA: TGTGCCAGCAGGGCCCACAATCAGCCCCAGCATTTT
CDR3: CASRAHNQPQHF

size: many
length: 18
J: TRBJ2-6
V: TRBV4-3
D: NA
DNA: TGCGCCAGCAGCCAAGACGTGGGTTGGGATTACGGGGCCAACGTCCTGACTTTC
CDR3: CASSQDVGWDYGANVLTF

size: many
length: 13
J: TRBJ1-4
V: TRBV7-9
D: TRBD1
DNA: TGTGCCAGCAGCCGGGACAGGATTGAAAAACTGTTTTTT
CDR3: CASSRDRIEKLFF

size: once
length: 16
J: TRBJ2-7
V: TRBV9
D: TRBD1
DNA: TGTGCCAGCAGCGTGGGACAGGGGCCACCCTCCTACGAGCAGTACTTC
CDR3: CASSVGQGPPSYEQYF

size: NA
length: 15
J: TRBJ2-1
V: TRBV5-6
D: TRBD2
DNA: TGTGCCAGCAGCTTGGTAGCTAGCGGGAACAATGGGCAGTTCTTC
CDR3: CASSLVASGNNGQFF

size: NA
length: 16
J: TRBJ2-5
V: TRBV11-3
D: TRBD2
DNA: TGTGCCAGCAGCCCAACGGGGGGGAGGGTGAGTGAGACCCAGTACTTC
CDR3: CASSPTGGRVSETQYF